This T cell receptor beta chain stems from a study of early T cells in non-severe SARS-CoV-2 infection. Study information: Chains from this unsorted whole-blood bulk RNA could not be paired.

Individually, cDNA molecules had unique molecular identifiers attached to them. TCRdb redid the calling of the 5' RACE reads with MiXCR, one entry per CDR3 protein. The data contain around 37,000 distinct CDR3 sequences, about 10% of them singletons. CDR1 is MNHEY, CDR2 SVGEGT, per germline. This CDR3 is 15 amino acids long. The V and J ends lost 6 bases and 5 bases, in that order; junction bases with no gene match: 5. The TCR comes from an adult who was a healthcare worker with PCR-confirmed SARS-CoV-2 infection or an uninfected control (not recorded which). What was sequenced was whole blood. The rearrangement links TRBV6-2 or TRBV6-3 to TRBJ2-2; 11 bases are shared with TRBD2. The CDR3 is CASSPGLAETGELFF. The CDR3 DNA reads as TGTGCCAGCAGCCCGGGACTAGCGGAGACCGGGGAGCTGTTTTTT.